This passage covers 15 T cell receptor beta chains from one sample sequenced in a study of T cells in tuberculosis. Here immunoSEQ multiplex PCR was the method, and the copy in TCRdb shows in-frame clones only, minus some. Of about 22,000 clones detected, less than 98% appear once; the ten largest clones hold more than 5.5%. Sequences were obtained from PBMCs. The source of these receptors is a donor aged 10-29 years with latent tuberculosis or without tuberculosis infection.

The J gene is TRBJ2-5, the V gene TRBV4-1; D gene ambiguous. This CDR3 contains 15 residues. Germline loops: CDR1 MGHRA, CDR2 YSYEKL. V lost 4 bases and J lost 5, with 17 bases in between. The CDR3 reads CASSPLGSSRETQYF. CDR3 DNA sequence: TGCGCCAGCAGCCCCCTGGGCTCGAGCAGGGAGACCCAGTACTTC.

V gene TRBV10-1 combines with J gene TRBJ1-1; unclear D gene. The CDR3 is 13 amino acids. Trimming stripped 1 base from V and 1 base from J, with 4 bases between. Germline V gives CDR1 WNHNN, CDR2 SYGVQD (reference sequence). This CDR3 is CASSEFWNTEAFF. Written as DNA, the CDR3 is TGCGCCAGCAGTGAGTTCTGGAACACTGAAGCTTTCTTT.

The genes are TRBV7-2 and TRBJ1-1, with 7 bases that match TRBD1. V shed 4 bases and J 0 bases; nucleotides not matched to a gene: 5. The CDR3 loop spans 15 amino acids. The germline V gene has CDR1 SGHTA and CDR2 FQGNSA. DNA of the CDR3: TGTGCCAGCAGCTCATACGGGACAGTGAACACTGAAGCTTTCTTT. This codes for CASSSYGTVNTEAFF.

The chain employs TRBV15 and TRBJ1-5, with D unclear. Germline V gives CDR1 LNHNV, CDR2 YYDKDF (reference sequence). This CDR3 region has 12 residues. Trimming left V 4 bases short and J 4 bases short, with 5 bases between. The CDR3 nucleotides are TGTGCCACCAGCAAGACTAATCAGCCCCAGCATTTT. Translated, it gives CATSKTNQPQHF.

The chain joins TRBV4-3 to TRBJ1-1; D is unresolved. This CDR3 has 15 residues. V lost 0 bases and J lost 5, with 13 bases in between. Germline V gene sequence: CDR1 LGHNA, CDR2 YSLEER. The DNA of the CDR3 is TGCGCCAGCAGCCAAGATACGGGTGTGGGTACTGAAGCTTTCTTT. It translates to CASSQDTGVGTEAFF.

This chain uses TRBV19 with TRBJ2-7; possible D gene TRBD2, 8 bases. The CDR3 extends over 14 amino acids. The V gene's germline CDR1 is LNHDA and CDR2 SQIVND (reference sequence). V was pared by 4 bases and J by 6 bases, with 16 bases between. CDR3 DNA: TGTGCCAGTAGTAACCGGGGGGGGACAGTCGAGCAGTACTTC. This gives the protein CASSNRGGTVEQYF.

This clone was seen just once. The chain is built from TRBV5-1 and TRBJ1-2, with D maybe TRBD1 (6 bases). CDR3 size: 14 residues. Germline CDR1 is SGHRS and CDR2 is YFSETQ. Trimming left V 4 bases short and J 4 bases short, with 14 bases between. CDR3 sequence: CASSPQTGGYGYTF. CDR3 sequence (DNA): TGCGCCAGCAGCCCTCAGACAGGCGGCTATGGCTACACCTTC.

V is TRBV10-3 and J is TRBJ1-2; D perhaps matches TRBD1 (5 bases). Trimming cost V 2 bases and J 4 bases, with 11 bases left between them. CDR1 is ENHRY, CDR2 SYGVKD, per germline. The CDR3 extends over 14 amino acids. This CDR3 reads CAISEGALSYGYTF. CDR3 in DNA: TGTGCCATCAGTGAGGGGGCACTCAGCTATGGCTACACCTTC.

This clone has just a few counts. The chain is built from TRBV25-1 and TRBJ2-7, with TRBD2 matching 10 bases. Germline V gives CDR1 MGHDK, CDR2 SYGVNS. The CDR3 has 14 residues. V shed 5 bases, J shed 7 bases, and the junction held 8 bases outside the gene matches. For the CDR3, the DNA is TGTGCCAGCAGTCTTGGACTAGCGGCCGGGGAGCAGTACTTC. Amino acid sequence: CASSLGLAAGEQYF.

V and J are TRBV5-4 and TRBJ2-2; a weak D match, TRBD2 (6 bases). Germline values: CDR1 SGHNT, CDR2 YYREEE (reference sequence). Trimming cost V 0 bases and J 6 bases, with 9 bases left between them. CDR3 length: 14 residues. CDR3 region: CASSLAGGAGELFF. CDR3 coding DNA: TGTGCCAGCAGCTTGGCCGGGGGTGCCGGGGAGCTGTTTTTT.

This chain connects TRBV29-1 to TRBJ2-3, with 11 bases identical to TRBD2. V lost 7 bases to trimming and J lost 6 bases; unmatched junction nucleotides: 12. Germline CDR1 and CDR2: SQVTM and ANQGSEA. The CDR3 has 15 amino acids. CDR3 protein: CSANSGRASIDTQYF. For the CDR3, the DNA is TGCAGCGCTAATAGCGGGAGGGCCTCCATTGATACGCAGTATTTT.

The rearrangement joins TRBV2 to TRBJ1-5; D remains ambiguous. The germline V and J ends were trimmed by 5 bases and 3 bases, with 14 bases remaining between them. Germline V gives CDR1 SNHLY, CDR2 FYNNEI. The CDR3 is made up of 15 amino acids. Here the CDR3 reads CASSLRLNVNQPQHF. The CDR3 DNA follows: TGTGCCAGCAGTCTGAGGCTCAATGTCAATCAGCCCCAGCATTTT.

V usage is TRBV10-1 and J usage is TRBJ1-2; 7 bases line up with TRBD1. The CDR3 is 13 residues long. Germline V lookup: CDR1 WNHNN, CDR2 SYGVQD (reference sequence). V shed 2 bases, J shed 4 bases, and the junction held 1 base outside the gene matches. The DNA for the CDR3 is TGCGCCAGCAGTGAGACAGGGGCCTATGGCTACACCTTC. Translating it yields CASSETGAYGYTF.

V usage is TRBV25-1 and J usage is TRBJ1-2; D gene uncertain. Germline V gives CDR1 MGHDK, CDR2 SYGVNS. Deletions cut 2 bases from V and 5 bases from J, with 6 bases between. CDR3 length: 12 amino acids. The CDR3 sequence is CASSEVSYGYTF. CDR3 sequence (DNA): TGTGCCAGCAGTGAAGTATCTTATGGCTACACCTTC.

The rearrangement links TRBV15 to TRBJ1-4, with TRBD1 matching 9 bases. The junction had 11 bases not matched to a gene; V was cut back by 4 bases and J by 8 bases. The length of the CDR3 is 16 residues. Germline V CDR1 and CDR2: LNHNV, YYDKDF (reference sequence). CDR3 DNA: TGTGCCACCAGCAACGGGACAGGGTGGATGGGGGAAAAACTGTTTTTT. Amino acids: CATSNGTGWMGEKLFF.